This entry lists 17 T cell receptor beta chains sequenced from one sample in a study of blood T cell repertoires in COVID-19. Assay used: immunoSEQ multiplex PCR; TCRdb lists only in-frame clones, some missing. Of some 390,000 clones in the sample, approximately 89% are singletons; the top ten hold 1.7%. Source material: PBMCs or T cells enriched from blood (not recorded which). Source of these receptors: a woman aged 25 to 45 who had recovered from COVID-19.

As regards this clone: Other DNA sequences within the sample encode an identical CDR3. The V gene is TRBV5-1, the J gene TRBJ2-1; 11 bases fit TRBD2. Germline CDR1 and CDR2: SGHRS and YFSETQ. CDR3 length: 15 residues. After removal of 3 bases from V and 4 bases from J, the junction contained 3 bases not matched to a gene. The CDR3 here is CASSSGTSGYNEQFF. CDR3 bases: TGCGCCAGCAGCTCGGGGACTAGCGGATACAATGAGCAGTTCTTC.

This CDR3 is CATSDRLTGTAYNEQFF. In DNA form, the CDR3 reads TGTGCCACCAGTGATCGCTTAACTGGGACAGCTTACAATGAGCAGTTCTTC. The V gene is TRBV24-1, the J gene TRBJ2-1; 7 bases map to TRBD1. Trimming took 3 bases from V and 4 from J; bases not matched to a gene: 11. This CDR3 has 17 residues. Germline values: CDR1 KGHDR, CDR2 SFDVKD.

The chain employs TRBV7-9 and TRBJ2-1; 7 bases are a match to TRBD2. Germline V gene lookup returns CDR1 SEHNR and CDR2 FQNEAQ (reference sequence). This CDR3 is built from 18 residues. V was clipped by 4 bases and J by 0 bases; unmatched bases: 12. The CDR3 protein is CASSYTDLAGASYNEQFF. The CDR3 nucleotides are TGTGCCAGCAGCTATACTGACCTGGCGGGAGCCTCCTACAATGAGCAGTTCTTC.

The rearrangement links TRBV19 to TRBJ1-1; D is uncertain. CDR3 length equals 13 residues. Per germline, CDR1 LNHDA and CDR2 SQIVND (reference sequence). The V gene lost 4 bases and the J gene lost 3 bases, with 9 bases spanning the gap. DNA of the CDR3: TGTGCCAGTAGTACACAAACGCACACTGAAGCTTTCTTT. Residues: CASSTQTHTEAFF.

The V gene is TRBV19, the J gene TRBJ2-1; D gene uncertain. CDR3 length: 15 amino acids. The germline V and J ends were trimmed by 5 bases and 1 base, with 12 bases remaining between them. Germline CDR1 and CDR2: LNHDA and SQIVND (reference sequence). The CDR3 region has the DNA TGTGCCAGTAGTGTACGGAGATCGTCCTACAATGAGCAGTTCTTC. This sequence encodes CASSVRRSSYNEQFF. Based on the CDR3 plus reference TRBV19 and TRBJ2-1, the full variable domain is DGGITQSPKYLFRKEGQNVTLSCEQNLNHDAMYWYRQDPGQGLRLIYYSQIVNDFQKGDIAEGYSVSREKKESFPLTVTSAQKNPTAFYLCASSVRRSSYNEQFFGPGTRLTVL.

This chain joins TRBV30 and TRBJ2-7; D possibly corresponds to TRBD2 (7 bases). This CDR3 region has 16 residues. The germline CDR1 and CDR2 sequences are GTSNPN and SVGIG (reference sequence). The V gene lost 1 base and the J gene lost 4 bases, with 20 bases spanning the gap. The CDR3 here is CAWSATRGGRRYEQYF. CDR3 sequence (DNA): TGTGCCTGGAGTGCGACTAGGGGGGGGCGCAGGTACGAGCAGTACTTC.

This clone appeared once. The chain is built from TRBV7-2 and TRBJ1-2, with 8 nucleotides matching TRBD1. V gave up 2 bases and J gave up 6 bases; unmatched junction bases: 5. This CDR3 has 14 amino acids. The germline V gene encodes CDR1 SGHTA and CDR2 FQGNSA. The CDR3 nucleotides are TGTGCCAGCAGCTTATTCCAGGGGGCGAATGGCTACACCTTC. Its protein is CASSLFQGANGYTF.

This clone was picked up a small number of times. The rearrangement links TRBV6-5 to TRBJ2-7, with 8 bases identical to TRBD2. V lost 0 bases to trimming and J lost 2 bases; unmatched junction nucleotides: 3. The germline V gene encodes CDR1 MNHEY and CDR2 SVGAGI. The length of the CDR3 is 15 residues. The CDR3 DNA reads as TGTGCCAGCAGTTACTCATCAGCGGGAGCCTACGAGCAGTACTTC. It codes for CASSYSSAGAYEQYF.

This chain uses TRBV9 with TRBJ2-5, with D maybe TRBD1 (6 bases). Looked up from germline, CDR1 is SGDLS and CDR2 is YYNGEE. V lost 2 bases and J lost 5, with 13 bases in between. This CDR3 contains 14 residues. The CDR3 protein is CASSVSGVSETQYF. As DNA, the CDR3 is TGTGCCAGCAGCGTTTCAGGGGTTAGTGAGACCCAGTACTTC.

This sequence joins TRBV7-6 and TRBJ2-1, with 14 bases fitting TRBD2. The V segment lost 5 bases and the J segment 1 base; nucleotides outside the gene matches: 1. The CDR3 has 16 amino acids. Per germline, CDR1 SGHVS and CDR2 FNYEAQ. For the CDR3, the DNA is TGTGCCAGCAGCCGGACTAGCGGGAGGTCCTACAATGAGCAGTTCTTC. This translates into CASSRTSGRSYNEQFF.

The chain employs TRBV12-5 and TRBJ2-7; TRBD2 agrees at 12 bases. Trimming removed 2 bases from V and 5 bases from J; junction bases left unmatched: 1. Germline CDR1 LGHNT, CDR2 FRNRAP. The CDR3 has 14 residues. This CDR3 reads CASGLWTSGNEQYF. The CDR3 DNA sequence: TGTGCTAGTGGTTTGTGGACTAGCGGGAACGAGCAGTACTTC.

The sample holds a few counts of this clone. The gene calls are TRBV27 and TRBJ1-5; 7 bases match TRBD1. After removal of 7 bases from V and 2 bases from J, the junction contained 2 bases not matched to a gene. This CDR3 is 13 amino acids long. The germline CDR1 and CDR2 sequences are MNHEY and SMNVEV (reference sequence). The DNA for the CDR3 is TGTGCCAGCAAAGGGGGCGGCAATCAGCCCCAGCATTTT. This translates into CASKGGGNQPQHF.

The rearrangement links TRBV19 to TRBJ1-2, with a tentative D call TRBD1 (6 bases). The germline V gene has CDR1 LNHDA and CDR2 SQIVND (reference sequence). V shed 6 bases and J shed 4 bases, with 15 bases lying between them. This CDR3 is built from 14 residues. DNA of the CDR3: TGTGCCAGTAGAACCGGTGGGGGCTCCTATGGCTACACCTTC. Amino acids: CASRTGGGSYGYTF.

This chain connects TRBV5-4 to TRBJ1-4, with TRBD1 as a possible D gene (5 bases). V lost 4 bases and J 3 bases, leaving 13 bases between the germline ends. Germline CDR1 and CDR2: SGHNT and YYREEE (reference sequence). The CDR3 is made up of 15 amino acids. The CDR3 protein is CASSGGWGANEKLFF. CDR3 DNA sequence: TGTGCCAGCAGCGGGGGGTGGGGAGCTAATGAAAAACTGTTTTTT.

V and J are TRBV5-1 and TRBJ1-1, with TRBD1 matching over 7 bases. J gave up 3 bases and V 4 bases, and 9 bases lay outside the gene matches. Germline values: CDR1 SGHRS, CDR2 YFSETQ. The CDR3 sequence is 15 residues long. For the CDR3, the DNA is TGCGCCAGCAGCCCGACAGGGTTTGAGGACACTGAAGCTTTCTTT. As protein: CASSPTGFEDTEAFF.

The V gene is TRBV27, the J gene TRBJ1-4, with no clear D. Trimming stripped 1 base from V and 6 bases from J, with 12 bases between. CDR3 size: 15 residues. The germline V gene has CDR1 MNHEY and CDR2 SMNVEV (reference sequence). Written as DNA, the CDR3 is TGTGCCAGCAGTTTATTTTACGGTTCGGATGAAAAACTGTTTTTT. This translates into CASSLFYGSDEKLFF.

The V gene is TRBV9, the J gene TRBJ2-3; 7 bases match TRBD1. CDR1 is SGDLS, CDR2 YYNGEE, per germline. The CDR3 is made up of 15 amino acids. V lost 2 bases and J lost 4; bases outside the gene matches: 7. The CDR3 sequence is CASSVVTGIADTQYF. The CDR3 DNA sequence: TGTGCCAGCAGCGTGGTGACAGGGATTGCAGATACGCAGTATTTT.